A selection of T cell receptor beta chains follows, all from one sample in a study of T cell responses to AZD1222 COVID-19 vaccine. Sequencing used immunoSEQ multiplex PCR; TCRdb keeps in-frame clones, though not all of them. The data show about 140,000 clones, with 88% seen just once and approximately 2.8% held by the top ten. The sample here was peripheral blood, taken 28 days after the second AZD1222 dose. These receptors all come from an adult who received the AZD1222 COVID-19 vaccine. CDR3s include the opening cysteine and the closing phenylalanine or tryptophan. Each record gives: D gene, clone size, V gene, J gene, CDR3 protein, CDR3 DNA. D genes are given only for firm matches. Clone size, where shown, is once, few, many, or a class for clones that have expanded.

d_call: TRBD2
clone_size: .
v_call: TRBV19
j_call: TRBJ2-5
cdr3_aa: CASSILSGSDAETQYF
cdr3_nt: TGTGCCAGTAGTATTCTCAGCGGGAGTGATGCAGAGACCCAGTACTTC

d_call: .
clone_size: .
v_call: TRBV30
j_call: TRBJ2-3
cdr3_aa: CAWTGGTDTQYF
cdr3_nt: TGTGCCTGGACAGGCGGCACAGATACGCAGTATTTT

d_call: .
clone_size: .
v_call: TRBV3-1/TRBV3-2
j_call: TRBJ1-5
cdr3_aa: CASSQGYQQVGQPQHF
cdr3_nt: TGTGCCAGCAGCCAAGGCTATCAACAAGTGGGCCAGCCCCAGCATTTT

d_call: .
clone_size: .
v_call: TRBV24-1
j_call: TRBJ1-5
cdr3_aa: CATSGDGNQPQHF
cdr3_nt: TGTGCCACCAGTGGTGACGGCAATCAGCCCCAGCATTTT

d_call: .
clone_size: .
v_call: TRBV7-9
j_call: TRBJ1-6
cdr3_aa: CASSPGGGPNSPLHF
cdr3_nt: TGTGCCAGCAGCCCGGGGGGGGGACCCAATTCACCCCTCCACTTT

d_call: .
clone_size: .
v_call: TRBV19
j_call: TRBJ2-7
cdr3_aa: CASSILGQDLREQYF
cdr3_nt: TGTGCCAGTAGTATACTCGGGCAGGACCTACGCGAGCAGTACTTC

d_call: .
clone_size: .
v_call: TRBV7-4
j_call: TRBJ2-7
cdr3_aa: CASSFVRTVVLDEQYF
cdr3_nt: TGTGCCAGCAGCTTTGTAAGGACGGTCGTTTTAGACGAGCAGTACTTC

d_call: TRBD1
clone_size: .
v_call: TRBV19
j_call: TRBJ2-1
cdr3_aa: CASRPGQGTNEQFF
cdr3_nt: TGTGCCAGTAGGCCGGGACAGGGGACCAATGAGCAGTTCTTC

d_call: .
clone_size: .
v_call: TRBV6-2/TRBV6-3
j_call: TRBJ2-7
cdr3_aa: CASSYGGTHYEQYF
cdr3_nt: TGTGCCAGCAGTTACGGCGGAACCCACTACGAGCAGTACTTC

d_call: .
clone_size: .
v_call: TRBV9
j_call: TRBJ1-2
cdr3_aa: CASSPDLGVNGYTF
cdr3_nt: TGTGCCAGCAGCCCGGATTTGGGGGTTAATGGCTACACCTTC

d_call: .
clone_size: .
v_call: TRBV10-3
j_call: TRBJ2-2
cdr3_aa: CAMAPGGTTNTGELFF
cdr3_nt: TGTGCCATGGCCCCTGGGGGGACAACGAACACCGGGGAGCTGTTTTTT

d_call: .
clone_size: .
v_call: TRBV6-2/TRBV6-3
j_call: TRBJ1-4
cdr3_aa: CASSYSRTLNEKLFF
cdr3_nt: TGTGCCAGCAGTTACTCAAGAACCCTTAATGAAAAACTGTTTTTT

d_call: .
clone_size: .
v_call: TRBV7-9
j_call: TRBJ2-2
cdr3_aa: CASSLHTGELFF
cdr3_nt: TGTGCCAGCAGCTTACACACCGGGGAGCTGTTTTTT

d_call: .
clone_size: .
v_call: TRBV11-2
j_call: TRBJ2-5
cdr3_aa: CASSLGLQETQYF
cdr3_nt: TGTGCCAGCAGTCTCGGCCTACAAGAGACCCAGTACTTC

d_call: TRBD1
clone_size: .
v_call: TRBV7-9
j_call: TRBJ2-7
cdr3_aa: CASSRSGTGFFEQYF
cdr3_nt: TGTGCCAGCAGCCGGTCCGGGACAGGGTTTTTCGAGCAGTACTTC

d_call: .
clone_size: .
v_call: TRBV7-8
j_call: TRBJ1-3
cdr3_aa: CASSRGTRGNTIYF
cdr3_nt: TGTGCCAGCAGCCGAGGGACACGCGGAAACACCATATATTTT

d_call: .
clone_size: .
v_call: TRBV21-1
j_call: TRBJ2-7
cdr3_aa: CASTKPMGSYEQYF
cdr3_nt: TGTGCCAGCACCAAACCTATGGGCAGTTACGAGCAGTACTTC

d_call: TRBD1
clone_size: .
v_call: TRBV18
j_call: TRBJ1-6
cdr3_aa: CASSPSGTGHNSPLHF
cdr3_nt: TGTGCCAGCTCACCATCCGGGACAGGGCATAATTCACCCCTCCACTTT

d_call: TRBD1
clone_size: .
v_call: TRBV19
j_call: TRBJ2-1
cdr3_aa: CASTPTGGTIRASYNEQFF
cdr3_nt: TGTGCCAGTACCCCGACAGGGGGAACTATTAGGGCCTCCTACAATGAGCAGTTCTTC

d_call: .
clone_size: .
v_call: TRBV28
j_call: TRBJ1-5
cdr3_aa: CASSFSDSKYSNQPQHF
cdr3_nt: TGTGCCAGCAGTTTTTCGGACAGTAAGTATAGCAATCAGCCCCAGCATTTT

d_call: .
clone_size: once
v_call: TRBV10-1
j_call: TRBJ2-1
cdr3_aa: CASSESLGVAEQFF
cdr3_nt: TGCGCCAGCAGTGAGTCGTTGGGGGTGGCTGAGCAGTTCTTC

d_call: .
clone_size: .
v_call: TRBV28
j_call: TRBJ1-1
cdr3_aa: CASSLMGRVRVAFF
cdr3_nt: TGTGCCAGCAGTTTGATGGGTAGGGTGAGAGTGGCTTTCTTT